The 29 T cell receptor beta chains given below trace back to one sample, sequenced in a study of T cell responses to AZD1222 COVID-19 vaccine. The repertoire was sequenced with immunoSEQ multiplex PCR; TCRdb's copy has only in-frame clones and lacks some. This table holds about 86,000 clones, 88% found once. This specimen was peripheral blood, taken 28 days after the second AZD1222 dose. These receptors originate from an adult who received the AZD1222 COVID-19 vaccine.

The chain couples TRBV18 to TRBJ1-6; no clear D. V shed 4 bases and J shed 9 bases, with 10 bases lying between them. Looked up from germline, CDR1 is KGHSH and CDR2 is LQKENI. The CDR3 runs to 13 residues. As DNA, the CDR3 is TGTGCCAGCTCACAGGGAGGAATTTCACCCCTCCACTTT. This codes for CASSQGGISPLHF. The whole variable domain, filled in from reference TRBV18 and TRBJ1-6, reads NAGVMQNPRHLVRRRGQEARLRCSPMKGHSHVYWYRQLPEEGLKFMVYLQKENIIDESGMPKERFSAEFPKEGPSILRIQQVVRGDSAAYFCASSQGGISPLHFGNGTRLTVT.

V usage is TRBV25-1 and J usage is TRBJ1-1; 8 bases align to TRBD1. CDR1 MGHDK and CDR2 SYGVNS come from the germline V gene. The junction had 9 bases not matched to a gene; V was cut back by 7 bases and J by 5 bases. The CDR3 is made up of 14 amino acids. DNA of the CDR3: TGTGCCAGCATGGGGACAGGATACTCGACTGAAGCTTTCTTT. Translation gives CASMGTGYSTEAFF.

This rearrangement joins TRBV2 to TRBJ1-1; perhaps TRBD1 as D (6 bases). Trimming cost V 5 bases and J 10 bases, with 23 bases left between them. Germline V gene sequence: CDR1 SNHLY, CDR2 FYNNEI. There are 15 residues in the CDR3. CDR3 DNA: TGTGCCAGCAGTCTTACGGGGGGGCAGCGGGTGAGAGCTTTCTTT. It yields the protein CASSLTGGQRVRAFF.

J is TRBJ2-5 and V is TRBV4-2; 9 bases are shared with TRBD1. V shed 3 bases and J 3 bases; nucleotides not matched to a gene: 5. The CDR3 runs to 15 residues. Per germline, CDR1 LGHNA and CDR2 YNFKEQ. The CDR3 loop is CASSQDGDREETQYF. The CDR3 region has the DNA TGTGCCAGCAGCCAGGATGGGGACAGGGAAGAGACCCAGTACTTC.

This rearrangement joins TRBV5-1 to TRBJ1-5; D perhaps matches TRBD1 (5 bases). The CDR3 is 13 residues long. V shed 3 bases and J shed 4 bases, with 8 bases lying between them. CDR1 and CDR2 from the germline V gene are SGHRS and YFSETQ. In nucleotides, the CDR3 is TGCGCCAGCAGCTGGGGGGAGAATCAGCCCCAGCATTTT. It codes for CASSWGENQPQHF.

This sequence joins TRBV19 and TRBJ2-1; D unclear. The germline gives CDR1 LNHDA, CDR2 SQIVND (reference sequence). The CDR3 is 14 residues long. V lost 6 bases and J 9 bases, leaving 18 bases between the germline ends. This CDR3 is CASSPSSYVSEQFF. CDR3 bases: TGTGCCAGTAGCCCTAGTAGTTATGTTAGTGAGCAGTTCTTC.

The chain carries TRBV30 and TRBJ2-5; either TRBD1 or TRBD2 may supply D (5 bases each). The V end lost 0 bases, the J end lost 7 bases, and 18 bases lay between the germline ends. The CDR3 has 15 residues. CDR1 is GTSNPN and CDR2 is SVGIG in the germline V gene (reference sequence). CDR3 sequence (DNA): TGTGCCTGGAGTGTTTCCGGGGCATCCTCGGGGACCCAGTACTTC. This translates into CAWSVSGASSGTQYF.

As DNA, the CDR3 is TGTGCCAGCAGCTTCCGGGCCTCGAGGGATTCACCCCTCCACTTT. It specifies CASSFRASRDSPLHF. The genes are TRBV7-9 and TRBJ1-6; no definite D call. The ends were cut back, 3 bases at V and 8 bases at J, with 14 bases in the middle. CDR1 is SEHNR and CDR2 is FQNEAQ in the germline V gene (reference sequence). The CDR3 contains 15 residues.

This clone showed up just a few times. The V call is TRBV27, the J call TRBJ2-3; 7 nucleotides line up with TRBD2. Germline lookup yields CDR1 MNHEY and CDR2 SMNVEV (reference sequence). V lost 8 bases and J lost 7; bases outside the gene matches: 12. The CDR3 is 14 residues long. DNA for the CDR3: TGTGCCAGCCTAGCGTGGGAGGGCGCAAATACGCAGTATTTT. Amino acids: CASLAWEGANTQYF.

The rearrangement links TRBV6-5 to TRBJ2-6, with D tentatively TRBD1 (5 bases). CDR1 is MNHEY, CDR2 SVGAGI, per germline. The CDR3 loop spans 15 amino acids. Trimming took 6 bases from V and 4 from J, leaving 13 bases between them. CDR3 coding DNA: TGTGCCAGCAGACCGCAGGGTTCCGGGGCCAACGTCCTGACTTTC. Translation gives CASRPQGSGANVLTF.

This clone appeared a few times. This chain uses TRBV5-5 with TRBJ2-3, with D possibly TRBD1 on 5 matching bases. V was trimmed by 4 bases and J by 2 bases, leaving 8 bases between them. Per the germline V gene, CDR1 is SGHKS and CDR2 is YYEKEE (reference sequence). This CDR3 is 13 amino acids long. The CDR3 bases are TGTGCCAGCAGCCCAGGGAACACAGATACGCAGTATTTT. Translating it yields CASSPGNTDTQYF.

The V call is TRBV23-1, the J call TRBJ1-1; possible D gene TRBD1, 6 bases. TRBV23-1 is identified as an open reading frame with a role that is uncertain. The CDR3 spans 16 residues. Trimming removed 6 bases from V and 0 bases from J, with 17 bases in between. The CDR3 region has the DNA TGCGCCAGCAGCTCAGGGGATTGGGCCATGAACACTGAAGCTTTCTTT. It is translated as CASSSGDWAMNTEAFF.

The chain joins TRBV19 to TRBJ1-1; the D is unclear. This CDR3 has 13 residues. Germline V gene data show CDR1 as LNHDA and CDR2 as SQIVND (reference sequence). The germline V and J ends were trimmed by 7 bases and 0 bases, with 9 bases remaining between them. Written as DNA, the CDR3 is TGTGCCAGTAATACACAGTTGAACACTGAAGCTTTCTTT. It yields the protein CASNTQLNTEAFF.

This sequence joins TRBV14 and TRBJ1-2; no clear D gene. Between the trimmed V and J ends, which lost 1 base and 7 bases, there was a span of 10 bases. There are 13 residues in the CDR3. In germline, CDR1 is SGHDN, CDR2 FVKESK. The CDR3 is CASSQGLLGGYTF. In DNA, the CDR3 is TGTGCCAGCAGCCAAGGACTCTTGGGTGGCTACACCTTC.

This chain connects TRBV7-2 to TRBJ1-5; D ambiguous. V dropped 5 bases and J dropped 4 bases, with 15 bases sitting between them. This CDR3 has 15 residues. Germline V gene data show CDR1 as SGHTA and CDR2 as FQGNSA. CDR3 region: CASSPNGVRNQPQHF. In nucleotides, the CDR3 is TGTGCCAGCAGCCCGAACGGGGTTAGGAATCAGCCCCAGCATTTT. Full variable domain (missing parts from reference TRBV7-2 and TRBJ1-5): GAGVSQSPSNKVTEKGKDVELRCDPISGHTALYWYRQSLGQGLEFLIYFQGNSAPDKSGLPSDRFSAERTGGSVSTLTIQRTQQEDSAVYLCASSPNGVRNQPQHFGDGTRLSIL.

This chain joins TRBV5-1 and TRBJ1-1, with D perhaps matching TRBD1 (5 bases). The CDR3 covers 15 residues. The V gene lost 0 bases and the J gene lost 4 bases, with 13 bases spanning the gap. Germline V gives CDR1 SGHRS, CDR2 YFSETQ. The CDR3 region has the DNA TGCGCCAGCAGCTTGGTTCAGGGAGGGGCCACTGAAGCTTTCTTT. Its translation: CASSLVQGGATEAFF.

The chain links TRBV3-1 (or the pseudogene TRBV3-2) to TRBJ1-5; D is unclear. The CDR3 covers 15 residues. CDR1 and CDR2 from the germline V gene are LGHDT and YNNKEL (reference sequence). The V end was cut by 2 bases, the J end by 9 bases, with 17 bases between. This chain's CDR3 is CASSQSGPAPWPQHF. The CDR3 DNA follows: TGTGCCAGCAGCCAATCGGGTCCGGCCCCATGGCCCCAGCATTTT.

The chain uses TRBV6-2 or TRBV6-3 and TRBJ2-7; weak D call: TRBD2 (6 bases). The V end was cut by 2 bases, the J end by 5 bases, with 10 bases between. The germline CDR1 and CDR2 sequences are MNHEY and SVGEGT. The CDR3 sequence is 13 residues long. CDR3 sequence: CASSYGGSHEQYF. The CDR3, as DNA: TGTGCCAGCAGTTACGGGGGGTCCCACGAGCAGTACTTC.

The chain is built from TRBV24-1 and TRBJ2-2, with 7 bases identical to TRBD1. V shed 4 bases, J shed 2 bases, and the junction held 6 bases outside the gene matches. The length of the CDR3 is 16 residues. In germline, CDR1 is KGHDR, CDR2 SFDVKD. The CDR3 nucleotides are TGTGCCACCAGTGAAGCCTACAGGGGCAACACCGGGGAGCTGTTTTTT. This codes for CATSEAYRGNTGELFF.

In this sample, this clone turned up once. Possible read error: a much larger clone is one base away. V is TRBV27 and J is TRBJ2-7, with 14 nucleotides matching TRBD2. Germline-derived CDR1 and CDR2 are MNHEY and SMNVEV (reference sequence). After removal of 5 bases from V and 3 bases from J, the junction contained 3 bases not matched to a gene. The CDR3 consists of 15 residues. The chain's CDR3 is CASSDGTSGSYEQYF. The CDR3 DNA is TGTGCCAGCAGTGACGGGACTAGCGGGAGCTACGAGCAGTACTTC.

This clone came up a few times. This chain connects TRBV5-1 to TRBJ1-1, with D possibly being TRBD1 (5 bases). This CDR3 region has 12 residues. The germline CDR1 and CDR2 sequences are SGHRS and YFSETQ. V lost 4 bases and J lost 8, with 12 bases in between. The CDR3 DNA is TGCGCCAGCAGCAGGGACTTCTTGGAAGCTTTCTTT. Translating it yields CASSRDFLEAFF.

The rearrangement uses TRBV19 and TRBJ1-5; 11 nucleotides agree with TRBD1. Germline CDR1 and CDR2: LNHDA and SQIVND (reference sequence). V was clipped by 7 bases and J by 6 bases; unmatched bases: 8. The CDR3 length is 15 residues. The chain's CDR3 is CASKGGQGEGQPQHF. CDR3 bases: TGTGCCAGTAAGGGGGGACAGGGGGAAGGTCAGCCCCAGCATTTT.

This sequence joins TRBV7-9 and TRBJ1-5; 9 positions match TRBD1. CDR1 SEHNR and CDR2 FQNEAQ come from the germline V gene (reference sequence). This CDR3 comprises 16 residues. V trimming: 5 bases; J trimming: 6 bases; junction bases outside the gene matches: 11. CDR3 protein: CASSREGQGVGQPQHF. DNA of the CDR3: TGTGCCAGCAGCCGTGAGGGACAGGGAGTGGGTCAGCCCCAGCATTTT.

A single count supports this clone. The chain is built from TRBV3-1 (or the pseudogene TRBV3-2) and TRBJ2-5, with D possibly matching TRBD1 (6 bases). Trimming took off 4 bases at V and 3 bases at J, with 9 bases between the two ends. This CDR3 is 13 amino acids long. The germline gives CDR1 LGHDT, CDR2 YNNKEL (reference sequence). CDR3 DNA: TGTGCCAGCAGCCCAGGGGTAAAAGAGACCCAGTACTTC. This translates into CASSPGVKETQYF.

The chain couples TRBV29-1 to TRBJ2-3; D remains unclear. The CDR3 sequence is 14 residues long. Trimming left V 0 bases short and J 2 bases short, with 9 bases between. CDR1 and CDR2 (germline): SQVTM, ANQGSEA. The CDR3 coding sequence is TGCAGCGTTGAAGATCTAGGGAACACAGATACGCAGTATTTT. It encodes CSVEDLGNTDTQYF.

V gene TRBV6-1 combines with J gene TRBJ2-5, with D perhaps TRBD2 (6 bases). The CDR3 extends over 16 amino acids. Trimming stripped 4 bases from V and 3 bases from J, with 18 bases between. Germline loops: CDR1 MNHNS, CDR2 SASEGT. The CDR3 is CASSGVGGTGKETQYF. The CDR3 region has the DNA TGTGCCAGCAGTGGAGTGGGCGGGACGGGGAAAGAGACCCAGTACTTC.

The gene calls are TRBV27 and TRBJ1-2; D call uncertain. Trimming removed 5 bases at V and 4 bases at J, with 14 bases between. The CDR3 length is 14 residues. Germline V CDR1 and CDR2: MNHEY, SMNVEV (reference sequence). The CDR3 coding sequence is TGTGCCAGCAGTCCCATTGGCACATTCTATGGCTACACCTTC. Protein: CASSPIGTFYGYTF.

The chain combines TRBV2 with TRBJ1-1; perhaps TRBD1 as D (6 bases). V was cut by 5 bases and J by 0 bases, with 13 bases left in between. Germline V lookup: CDR1 SNHLY, CDR2 FYNNEI. This CDR3 contains 15 residues. The CDR3 nucleotides are TGTGCCAGCAGTCGGGACAAGAACATGAACACTGAAGCTTTCTTT. Protein product: CASSRDKNMNTEAFF.

The chain combines TRBV6-4 with TRBJ1-1; no clear D. CDR3 length: 15 amino acids. CDR1 and CDR2 (germline): MRHNA, SNTAGT. V lost 3 bases to trimming and J lost 0 bases, with 11 bases between them. CDR3 residues: CASSEVAGMNTEAFF. Here the CDR3 DNA reads TGTGCCAGCAGTGAGGTCGCAGGAATGAACACTGAAGCTTTCTTT.